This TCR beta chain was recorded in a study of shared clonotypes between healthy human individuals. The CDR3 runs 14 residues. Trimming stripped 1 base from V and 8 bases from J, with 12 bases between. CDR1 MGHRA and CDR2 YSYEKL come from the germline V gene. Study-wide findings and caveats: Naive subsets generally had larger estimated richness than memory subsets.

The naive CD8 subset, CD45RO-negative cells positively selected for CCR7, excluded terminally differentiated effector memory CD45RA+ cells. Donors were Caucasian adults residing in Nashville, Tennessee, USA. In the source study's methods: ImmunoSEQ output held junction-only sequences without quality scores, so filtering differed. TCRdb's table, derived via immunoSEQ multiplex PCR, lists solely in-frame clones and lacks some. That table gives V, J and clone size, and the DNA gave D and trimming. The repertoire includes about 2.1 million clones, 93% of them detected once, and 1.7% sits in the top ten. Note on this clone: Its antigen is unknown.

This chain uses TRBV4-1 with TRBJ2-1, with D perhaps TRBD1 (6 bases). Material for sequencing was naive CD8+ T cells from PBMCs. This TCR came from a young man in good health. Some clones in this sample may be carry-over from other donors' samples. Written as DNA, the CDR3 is TGCGCCAGCAGCCAAGCAGGGGTTCAGGATGAGCAGTTCTTC. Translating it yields CASSQAGVQDEQFF.